This T cell receptor beta chain comes out of a study of cytomegalovirus exposure and HLA in healthy donors. Per the germline V gene, CDR1 is MNHEY and CDR2 is SMNVEV (reference sequence). The V end was cut by 3 bases, the J end by 7 bases, with 13 bases between. This CDR3 contains 14 residues. PCR used 60 Vbeta primers and 13 Jbeta primers. TCRdb's table, derived via immunoSEQ multiplex PCR, lists solely in-frame clones and lacks some. The sample comprises approximately 160,000 clones, 70% to 90% of which are singletons, and under 5% rests with the top ten. This clone is a singleton in its sample. The antigen remains unidentified. Findings and limits, study-wide: An analysis done earlier found most TCR beta V segments productive about 90% or about 30% of the time.

The chain couples TRBV27 to TRBJ1-5; D remains ambiguous. This clonotype was sampled from a girl aged 10-17 years in good health and CMV-seropositive. Material: PBMCs. CDR3: CASSLRAPGQPQHF. CDR3 bases: TGTGCCAGCAGTTTGAGGGCTCCGGGGCAGCCCCAGCATTTT.